This TCR beta chain comes out of a study of T cells in Graves' hyperthyroidism and ophthalmopathy. General study results and limits: A 13 V-J model separated ophthalmopathy from stable hyperthyroidism.

Absent ophthalmopathy progression within 18 months defined stable Graves' hyperthyroidism. Patients were excluded because of uncontrolled infection, other autoimmune disease, pregnancy or lactation. TCR beta CDR3 regions were amplified from RNA. The HTBI set primed first-round TCR CDR3 RT-PCR. Each CDR3 protein gets one entry after TCRdb re-called the multiplex PCR reads with MiXCR. The table records fewer than 350,000 distinct CDR3 sequences, approximately 18% of them present only once. The CDR3 is 13 amino acids. The germline V gene has CDR1 SGHTA and CDR2 FQGNSA. The junction had 0 bases not matched to a gene; V was cut back by 3 bases and J by 4 bases. Worth noting for this clonotype: Its antigen is not identified.

Sequenced input: blood. This clonotype was obtained from a woman in her fifties or sixties with Graves' hyperthyroidism. The chain is built from TRBV7-2 and TRBJ2-3; 8 bases match TRBD2. CDR3: CASSLTSADTQYF. The CDR3 coding sequence is TGTGCCAGCAGCTTGACTAGCGCAGATACGCAGTATTTT.